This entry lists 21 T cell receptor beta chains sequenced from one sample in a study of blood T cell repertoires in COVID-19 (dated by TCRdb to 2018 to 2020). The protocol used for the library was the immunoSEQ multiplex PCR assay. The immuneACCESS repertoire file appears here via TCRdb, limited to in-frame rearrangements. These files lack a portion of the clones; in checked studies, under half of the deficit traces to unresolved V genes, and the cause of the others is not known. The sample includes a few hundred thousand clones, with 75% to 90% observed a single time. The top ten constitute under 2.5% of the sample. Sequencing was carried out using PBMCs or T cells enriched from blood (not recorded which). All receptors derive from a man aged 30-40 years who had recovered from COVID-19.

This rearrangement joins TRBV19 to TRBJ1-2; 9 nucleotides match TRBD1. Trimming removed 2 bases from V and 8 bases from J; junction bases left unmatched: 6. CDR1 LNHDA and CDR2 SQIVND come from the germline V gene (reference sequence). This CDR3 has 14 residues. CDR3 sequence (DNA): TGTGCCAGTAGTATACGGACAGGGGCTGTAGGCTACACCTTC. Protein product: CASSIRTGAVGYTF. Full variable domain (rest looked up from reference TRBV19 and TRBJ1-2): DGGITQSPKYLFRKEGQNVTLSCEQNLNHDAMYWYRQDPGQGLRLIYYSQIVNDFQKGDIAEGYSVSREKKESFPLTVTSAQKNPTAFYLCASSIRTGAVGYTFGSGTRLTVV.

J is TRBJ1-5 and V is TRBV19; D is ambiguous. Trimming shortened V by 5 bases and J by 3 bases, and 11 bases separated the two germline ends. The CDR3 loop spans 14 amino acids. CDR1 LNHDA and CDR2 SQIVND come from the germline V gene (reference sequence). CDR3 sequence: CASSYRENNQPQHF. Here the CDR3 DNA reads TGTGCCAGTAGTTATCGGGAGAACAATCAGCCCCAGCATTTT.

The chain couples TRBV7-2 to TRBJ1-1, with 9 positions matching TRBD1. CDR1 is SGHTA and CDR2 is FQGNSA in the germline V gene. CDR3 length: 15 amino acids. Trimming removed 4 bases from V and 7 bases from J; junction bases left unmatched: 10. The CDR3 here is CASSSIPGQGVEAFF. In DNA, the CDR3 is TGTGCCAGCAGCTCAATTCCGGGACAGGGCGTTGAAGCTTTCTTT.

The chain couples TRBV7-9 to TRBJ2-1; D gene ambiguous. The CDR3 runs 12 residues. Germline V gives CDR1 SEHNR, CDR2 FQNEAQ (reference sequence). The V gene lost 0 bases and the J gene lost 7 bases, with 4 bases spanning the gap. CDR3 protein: CASSLARNEQFF. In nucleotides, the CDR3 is TGTGCCAGCAGCTTAGCGAGGAATGAGCAGTTCTTC.

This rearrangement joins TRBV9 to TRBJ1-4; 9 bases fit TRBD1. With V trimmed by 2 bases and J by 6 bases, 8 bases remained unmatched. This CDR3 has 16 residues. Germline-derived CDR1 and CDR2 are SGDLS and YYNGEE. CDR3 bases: TGTGCCAGCAGCGTTGGGGACAGGGAGAGATATGAAAAACTGTTTTTT. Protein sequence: CASSVGDRERYEKLFF.

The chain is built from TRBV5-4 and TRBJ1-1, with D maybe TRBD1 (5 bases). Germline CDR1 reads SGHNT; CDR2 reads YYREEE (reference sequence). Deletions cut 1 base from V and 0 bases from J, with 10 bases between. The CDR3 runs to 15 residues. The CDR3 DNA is TGTGCCAGCAGCTTGCAAATGACAGTGAACACTGAAGCTTTCTTT. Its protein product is CASSLQMTVNTEAFF. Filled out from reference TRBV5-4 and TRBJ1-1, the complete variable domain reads ETGVTQSPTHLIKTRGQQVTLRCSSQSGHNTVSWYQQALGQGPQFIFQYYREEENGRGNFPPRFSGLQFPNYSSELNVNALELDDSALYLCASSLQMTVNTEAFFGQGTRLTVV.

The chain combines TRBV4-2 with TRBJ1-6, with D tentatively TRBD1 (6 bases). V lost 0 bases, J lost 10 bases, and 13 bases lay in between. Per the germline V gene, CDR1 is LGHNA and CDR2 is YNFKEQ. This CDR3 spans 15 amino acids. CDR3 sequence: CASSQDQSGDSPLHF. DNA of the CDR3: TGTGCCAGCAGCCAAGATCAGTCAGGGGACTCACCCCTCCACTTT.

CDR3 sequence (DNA): TGTGCCAGCAGTGAAGCGACAGGGGTGGCCACTGAAGCTTTCTTT. Protein sequence: CASSEATGVATEAFF. The rearrangement uses TRBV6-1 and TRBJ1-1, with 8 bases that match TRBD1. Germline CDR1 MNHNS, CDR2 SASEGT. Trimming at V came to 0 bases and at J to 4 bases, leaving 4 bases not matched to a gene. This CDR3 comprises 15 residues.

CDR3 loop: CASSVGPGTIRSYEQYF. CDR3 sequence (DNA): TGTGCCAGCAGCGTAGGCCCTGGGACTATCAGGTCCTACGAGCAGTACTTC. The chain combines TRBV9 with TRBJ2-7; 7 positions match TRBD2. The ends lost 0 bases at V and 1 base at J; junction bases unmatched: 10. This CDR3 comprises 17 residues. Germline CDR1 and CDR2: SGDLS and YYNGEE.

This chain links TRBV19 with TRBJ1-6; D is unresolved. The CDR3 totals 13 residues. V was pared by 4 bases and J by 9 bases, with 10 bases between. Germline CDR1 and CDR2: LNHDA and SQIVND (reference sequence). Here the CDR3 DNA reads TGTGCCAGTAGTACAGTAGCGGGTTCACCCCTCCACTTT. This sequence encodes CASSTVAGSPLHF.

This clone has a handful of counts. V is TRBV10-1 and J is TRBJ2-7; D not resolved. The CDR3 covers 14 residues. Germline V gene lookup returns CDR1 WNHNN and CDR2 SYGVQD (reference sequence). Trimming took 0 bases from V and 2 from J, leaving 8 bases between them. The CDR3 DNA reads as TGCGCCAGCAGTGAGTCGCGAGGCCCCTACGAGCAGTACTTC. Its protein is CASSESRGPYEQYF.

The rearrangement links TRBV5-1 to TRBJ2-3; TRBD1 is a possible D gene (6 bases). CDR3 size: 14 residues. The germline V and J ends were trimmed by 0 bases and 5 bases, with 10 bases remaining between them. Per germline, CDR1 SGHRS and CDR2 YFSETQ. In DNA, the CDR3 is TGCGCCAGCAGCTTGGGGGGCAGGGGAGATACGCAGTATTTT. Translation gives CASSLGGRGDTQYF.

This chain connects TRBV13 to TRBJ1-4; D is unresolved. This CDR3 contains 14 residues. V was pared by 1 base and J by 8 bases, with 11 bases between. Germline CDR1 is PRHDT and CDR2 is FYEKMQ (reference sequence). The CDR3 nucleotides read TGTGCCAGCAGCTTAGCACGCGGGGTGGAAAAACTGTTTTTT. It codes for CASSLARGVEKLFF.

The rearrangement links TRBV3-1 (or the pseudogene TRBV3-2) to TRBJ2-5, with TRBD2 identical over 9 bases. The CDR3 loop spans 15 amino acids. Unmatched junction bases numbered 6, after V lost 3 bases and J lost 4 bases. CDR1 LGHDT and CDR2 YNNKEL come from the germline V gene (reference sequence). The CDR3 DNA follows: TGTGCCAGCAGCCAGGGGACTAGCCTCAGAGAGACCCAGTACTTC. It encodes CASSQGTSLRETQYF.

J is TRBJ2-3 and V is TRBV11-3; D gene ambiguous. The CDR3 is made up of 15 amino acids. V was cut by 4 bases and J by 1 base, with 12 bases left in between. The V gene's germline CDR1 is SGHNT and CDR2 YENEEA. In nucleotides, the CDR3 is TGTGCCAGCAGCTCCCGAGGAGTCGGCACAGATACGCAGTATTTT. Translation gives CASSSRGVGTDTQYF. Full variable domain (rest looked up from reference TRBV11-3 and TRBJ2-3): EAGVVQSPRYKIIEKKQPVAFWCNPISGHNTLYWYLQNLGQGPELLIRYENEEAVDDSQLPKDRFSAERLKGVDSTLKIQPAELGDSAVYLCASSSRGVGTDTQYFGPGTRLTVL.

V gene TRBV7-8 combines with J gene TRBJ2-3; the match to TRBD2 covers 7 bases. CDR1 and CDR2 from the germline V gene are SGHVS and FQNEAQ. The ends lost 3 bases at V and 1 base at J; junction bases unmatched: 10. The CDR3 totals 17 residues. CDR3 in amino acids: CASSFLGWAGGTDTQYF. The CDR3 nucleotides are TGTGCCAGCAGCTTCTTAGGGTGGGCGGGGGGCACAGATACGCAGTATTTT.

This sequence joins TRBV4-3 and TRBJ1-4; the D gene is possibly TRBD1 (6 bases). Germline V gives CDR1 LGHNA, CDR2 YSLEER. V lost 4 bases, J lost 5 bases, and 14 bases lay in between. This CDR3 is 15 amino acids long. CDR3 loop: CASSPMTGQNEKLFF. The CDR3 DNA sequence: TGCGCCAGCAGCCCGATGACAGGTCAAAATGAAAAACTGTTTTTT.

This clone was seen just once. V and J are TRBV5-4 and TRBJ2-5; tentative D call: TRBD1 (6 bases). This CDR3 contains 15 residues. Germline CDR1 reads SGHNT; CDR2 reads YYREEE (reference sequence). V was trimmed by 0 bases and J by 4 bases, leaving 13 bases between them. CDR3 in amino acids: CASSLGRGWRETQYF. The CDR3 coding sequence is TGTGCCAGCAGCTTGGGCAGGGGCTGGCGAGAGACCCAGTACTTC. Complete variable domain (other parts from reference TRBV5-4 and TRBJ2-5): ETGVTQSPTHLIKTRGQQVTLRCSSQSGHNTVSWYQQALGQGPQFIFQYYREEENGRGNFPPRFSGLQFPNYSSELNVNALELDDSALYLCASSLGRGWRETQYFGPGTRLLVL.

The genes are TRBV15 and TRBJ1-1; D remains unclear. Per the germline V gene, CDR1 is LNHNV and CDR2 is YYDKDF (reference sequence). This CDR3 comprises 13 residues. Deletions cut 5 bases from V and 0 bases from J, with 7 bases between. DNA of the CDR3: TGTGCCACCAGCGAGGGCATGAACACTGAAGCTTTCTTT. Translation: CATSEGMNTEAFF.

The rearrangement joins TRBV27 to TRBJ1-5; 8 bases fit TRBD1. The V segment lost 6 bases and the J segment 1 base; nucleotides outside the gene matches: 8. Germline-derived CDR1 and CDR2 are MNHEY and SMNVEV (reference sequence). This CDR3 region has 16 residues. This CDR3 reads CASRPQGARSNQPQHF. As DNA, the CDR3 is TGTGCCAGCAGACCCCAGGGGGCGCGGAGCAATCAGCCCCAGCATTTT.

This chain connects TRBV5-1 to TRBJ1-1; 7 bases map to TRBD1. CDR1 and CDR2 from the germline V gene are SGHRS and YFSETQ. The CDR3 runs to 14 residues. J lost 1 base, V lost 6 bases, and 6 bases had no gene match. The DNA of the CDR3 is TGCGCCAGCACCAGACAGGGTGGGAACACTGAAGCTTTCTTT. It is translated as CASTRQGGNTEAFF.